This T cell receptor (beta chain) was profiled in a study of CD8 T cells in Susac syndrome. Findings of the study overall: A relatively small number of individuals underwent TCR sequencing and HLA analysis.

With random hexamers, reverse transcription was performed on about 0.5 to 1 ug of RNA. By means of immunoSEQ multiplex PCR, TCR beta CDR3 spanning 54 Vbeta and 13 Jbeta underwent amplification. TCRdb used MiXCR to reprocess the immunoSEQ multiplex PCR reads, holding one entry per CDR3 protein. The sample yields some 150,000 distinct CDR3 sequences, around 95% seen once. This clonotype was observed a handful of times. Its antigen is not known. Trimming removed 5 bases from V and 3 bases from J; junction bases left unmatched: 2. The CDR3 is 13 amino acids. Sequencing was performed on CD4+ T cells from PBMCs. The rearrangement links TRBV12-3 or TRBV12-4 to TRBJ2-7; TRBD1 aligns across 9 bases. This TCR was recovered from a human donor with Susac syndrome. The CDR3: CASSLTGGYEQYF. The CDR3 coding sequence is TGTGCCAGCAGTCTGACAGGGGGCTACGAGCAGTACTTC.